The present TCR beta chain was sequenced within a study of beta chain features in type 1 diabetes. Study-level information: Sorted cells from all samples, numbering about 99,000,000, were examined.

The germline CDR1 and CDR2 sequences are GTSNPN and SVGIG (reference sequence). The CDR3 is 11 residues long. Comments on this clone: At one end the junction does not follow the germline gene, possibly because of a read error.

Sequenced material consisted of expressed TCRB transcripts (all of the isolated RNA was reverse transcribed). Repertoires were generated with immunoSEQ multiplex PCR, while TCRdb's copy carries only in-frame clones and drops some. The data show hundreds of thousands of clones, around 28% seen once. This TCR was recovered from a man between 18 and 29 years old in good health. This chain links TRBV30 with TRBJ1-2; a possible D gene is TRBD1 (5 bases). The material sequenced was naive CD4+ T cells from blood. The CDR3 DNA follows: TGTGCCTGGAGTGTAGAGGGCCGGGACGGATTC. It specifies CAWSVEGRDGF.